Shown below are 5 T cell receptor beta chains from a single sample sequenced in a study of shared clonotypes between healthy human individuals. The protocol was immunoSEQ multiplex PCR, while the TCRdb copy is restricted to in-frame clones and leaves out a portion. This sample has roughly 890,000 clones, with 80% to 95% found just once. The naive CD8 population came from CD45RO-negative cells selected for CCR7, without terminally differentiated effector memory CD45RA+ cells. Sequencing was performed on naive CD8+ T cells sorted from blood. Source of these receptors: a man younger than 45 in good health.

The CDR3 reads CASSPSAGAYEQYF. The CDR3 coding sequence is TGCGCCAGCAGCCCTTCAGCGGGAGCCTACGAGCAGTACTTC. The chain joins TRBV5-1 to TRBJ2-7; TRBD2 aligns across 8 bases. This CDR3 contains 14 residues. Trimming removed 4 bases from V and 2 bases from J; junction bases left unmatched: 5. Germline V lookup: CDR1 SGHRS, CDR2 YFSETQ. Combining the CDR3 with reference TRBV5-1 and TRBJ2-7 gives the whole variable domain KAGVTQTPRYLIKTRGQQVTLSCSPISGHRSVSWYQQTPGQGLQFLFEYFSETQRNKGNFPGRFSGRQFSNSRSEMNVSTLELGDSALYLCASSPSAGAYEQYFGPGTRLTVT.

CDR3 region: CASSGGLSGNTIYF. The CDR3 DNA is TGTGCCAGCAGTGGGGGCCTCTCTGGAAACACCATATATTTT. V usage is TRBV6-1 and J usage is TRBJ1-3, with a tentative D call TRBD1 (5 bases). This CDR3 contains 14 residues. V lost 4 bases and J lost 0, with 7 bases in between. Germline CDR1 is MNHNS and CDR2 is SASEGT.

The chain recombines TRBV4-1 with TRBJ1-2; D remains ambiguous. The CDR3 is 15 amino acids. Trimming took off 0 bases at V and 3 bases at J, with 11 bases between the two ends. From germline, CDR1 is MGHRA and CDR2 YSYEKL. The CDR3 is CASSQDPAVYYGYTF. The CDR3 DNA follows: TGCGCCAGCAGCCAAGACCCCGCGGTATACTATGGCTACACCTTC.

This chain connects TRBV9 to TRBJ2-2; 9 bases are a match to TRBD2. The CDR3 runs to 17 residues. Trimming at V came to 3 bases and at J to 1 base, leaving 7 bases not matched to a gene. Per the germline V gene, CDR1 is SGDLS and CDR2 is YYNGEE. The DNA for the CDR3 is TGTGCCAGCAGCGACCCCTCGACTAGCGGGAACACCGGGGAGCTGTTTTTT. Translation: CASSDPSTSGNTGELFF.

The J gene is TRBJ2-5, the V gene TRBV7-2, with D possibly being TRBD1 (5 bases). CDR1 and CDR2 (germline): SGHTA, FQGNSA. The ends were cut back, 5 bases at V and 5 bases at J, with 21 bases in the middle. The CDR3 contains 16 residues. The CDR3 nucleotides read TGTGCCAGCAGCGATATACCACAGGAATCAGGGGAGACCCAGTACTTC. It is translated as CASSDIPQESGETQYF.